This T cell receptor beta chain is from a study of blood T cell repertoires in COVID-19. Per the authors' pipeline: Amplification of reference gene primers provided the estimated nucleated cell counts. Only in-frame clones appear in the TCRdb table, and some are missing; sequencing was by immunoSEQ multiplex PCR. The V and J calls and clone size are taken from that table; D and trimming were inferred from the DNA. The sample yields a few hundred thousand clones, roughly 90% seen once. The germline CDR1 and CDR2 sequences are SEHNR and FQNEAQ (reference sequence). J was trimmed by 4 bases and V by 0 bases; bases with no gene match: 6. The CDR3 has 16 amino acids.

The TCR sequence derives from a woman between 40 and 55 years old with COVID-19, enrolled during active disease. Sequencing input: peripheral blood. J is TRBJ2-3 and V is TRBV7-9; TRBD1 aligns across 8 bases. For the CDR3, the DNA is TGTGCCAGCAGCTTAGCGGGGGCAGGGGGCGCAGATACGCAGTATTTT. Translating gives CASSLAGAGGADTQYF.